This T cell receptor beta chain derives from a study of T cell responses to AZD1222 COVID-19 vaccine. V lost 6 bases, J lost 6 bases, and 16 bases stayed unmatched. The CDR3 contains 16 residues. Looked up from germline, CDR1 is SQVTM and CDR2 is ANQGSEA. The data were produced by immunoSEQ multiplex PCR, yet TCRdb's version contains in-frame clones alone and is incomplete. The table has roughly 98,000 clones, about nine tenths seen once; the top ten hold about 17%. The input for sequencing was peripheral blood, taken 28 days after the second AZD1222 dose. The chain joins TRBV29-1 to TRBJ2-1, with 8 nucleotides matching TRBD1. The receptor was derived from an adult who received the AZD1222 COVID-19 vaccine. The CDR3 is CSVESYRGDLVNEQFF. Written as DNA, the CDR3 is TGCAGCGTAGAATCCTACAGGGGGGATTTGGTCAATGAGCAGTTCTTC.